The 14 T cell receptor beta chains listed next were all sequenced from one sample in a study of blood T cell repertoires in COVID-19. TCRdb's copy holds only in-frame clones and misses some; the assay was immunoSEQ multiplex PCR. This table has around 160,000 clones, 84% appearing once. Sequenced: peripheral blood. The origin of the receptors is a woman of 80 years or more with acute or convalescent COVID-19.

This chain links TRBV19 with TRBJ1-5; TRBD1 aligns across 10 bases. Germline CDR1 LNHDA, CDR2 SQIVND (reference sequence). The CDR3 runs 15 residues. V lost 5 bases to trimming and J lost 6 bases; unmatched junction nucleotides: 7. This chain's CDR3 is CASSGDRGRSQPQHF. The CDR3 DNA reads TGTGCCAGTAGTGGGGACAGGGGTAGGAGTCAGCCCCAGCATTTT.

This clone has a single count. This chain joins TRBV6-2 or TRBV6-3 and TRBJ1-5; TRBD1 agrees at 7 bases. The CDR3 consists of 15 residues. V lost 6 bases and J lost 9; bases outside the gene matches: 14. Per the germline V gene, CDR1 is MNHEY and CDR2 is SVGEGT. The CDR3 region has the DNA TGTGCCAGCAGCGAAACTGGACAGGTCCGATCGCCCCAGCATTTT. Translated: CASSETGQVRSPQHF.

The chain uses TRBV6-2 or TRBV6-3 and TRBJ2-2; TRBD1 might be the D (6 bases). The germline V gene encodes CDR1 MNHEY and CDR2 SVGEGT. Trimming took off 0 bases at V and 7 bases at J, with 15 bases between the two ends. The CDR3 totals 16 residues. CDR3 coding DNA: TGTGCCAGCAGTTACTCGAGCTTCCCCAGGGGCGGGGAGCTGTTTTTT. It translates to CASSYSSFPRGGELFF.

The genes are TRBV21-1 and TRBJ2-2; the table assigns TRBD1, which was not confirmed against the DNA. TRBV21-1 corresponds to a pseudogene. The CDR3 length is 19 residues. CDR3 sequence (DNA): TGTGCCAGCAGCAAAGGGGACAGGGGGCGTTGCAAGTTAACCGGGGAGCTGTTTTTT. It specifies CASSKGDRGRCKLTGELFF.

This clone was recorded a few times. The V call is TRBV7-2, the J call TRBJ1-5; D may be TRBD1 (5 bases). Germline CDR1 is SGHTA and CDR2 is FQGNSA. V was pared by 2 bases and J by 6 bases, with 14 bases between. The CDR3 runs 15 residues. This CDR3 reads CASSLTWRGSQPQHF. Here the CDR3 DNA reads TGTGCCAGCAGCTTAACGTGGCGGGGGAGTCAGCCCCAGCATTTT. The full variable domain, with the rest looked up from reference TRBV7-2 and TRBJ1-5, is GAGVSQSPSNKVTEKGKDVELRCDPISGHTALYWYRQSLGQGLEFLIYFQGNSAPDKSGLPSDRFSAERTGGSVSTLTIQRTQQEDSAVYLCASSLTWRGSQPQHFGDGTRLSIL.

The chain combines TRBV3-1 (or the pseudogene TRBV3-2) with TRBJ1-5; weak D call: TRBD1 (5 bases). Germline CDR1 is LGHDT and CDR2 is YNNKEL (reference sequence). V was clipped by 4 bases and J by 0 bases, with 13 bases between them. This CDR3 contains 16 residues. The CDR3 here is CASSPRGHNSNQPQHF. The DNA for the CDR3 is TGTGCCAGCAGCCCCCGCGGACATAATAGCAATCAGCCCCAGCATTTT.

This clone was observed once. The chain recombines TRBV12-3 or TRBV12-4 with TRBJ2-7; a weak D match, TRBD1 (5 bases). The V and J ends lost 1 base and 4 bases respectively, with 8 bases between them. There are 13 residues in the CDR3. The CDR3: CASSLVDSYEQYF. CDR3 in DNA: TGTGCCAGCAGTTTAGTAGACAGTTACGAGCAGTACTTC.

The rearrangement joins TRBV7-9 to TRBJ2-3, with D possibly TRBD2 on 5 matching bases. Trimming pared 0 bases from V and 0 bases from J, leaving 13 bases between. CDR3 length: 17 amino acids. Germline V CDR1 and CDR2: SEHNR, FQNEAQ (reference sequence). CDR3 region: CASSLAGDHFSTDTQYF. CDR3 coding DNA: TGTGCCAGCAGCTTAGCGGGAGACCACTTCAGCACAGATACGCAGTATTTT.

The chain is built from TRBV5-1 and TRBJ2-5, with D possibly TRBD2 on 6 matching bases. The length of the CDR3 is 14 residues. Germline CDR1 and CDR2: SGHRS and YFSETQ. The V gene lost 5 bases and the J gene lost 2 bases, with 13 bases spanning the gap. The CDR3 region is CASRGGRGQETQYF. In DNA, the CDR3 is TGCGCCAGCAGAGGAGGGCGGGGACAAGAGACCCAGTACTTC.

The genes are TRBV20-1 and TRBJ1-1; D remains ambiguous. Germline lookup yields CDR1 DFQATT and CDR2 SNEGSKA (reference sequence). The CDR3 has 14 amino acids. V was shortened by 3 bases and J by 0 bases, with 11 bases between the two germline ends. The CDR3 sequence: CSASSWQLNTEAFF. In DNA, the CDR3 is TGCAGTGCTAGTTCTTGGCAATTGAACACTGAAGCTTTCTTT.

As to this clone: One base away lies a much larger clone, so this may be a sequencing read error. The chain joins TRBV3-1 (or the pseudogene TRBV3-2) to TRBJ1-5, with D possibly TRBD1 on 6 matching bases. Germline lookup yields CDR1 LGHDT and CDR2 YNNKEL (reference sequence). V gave up 4 bases and J gave up 0 bases, with 10 bases separating them. This CDR3 spans 15 amino acids. The CDR3 region has the DNA TGTGCCAGCAGCCCACAGGGCTATAGCAATCAGCCCCAGCATTTT. Amino acids: CASSPQGYSNQPQHF.

This rearrangement joins TRBV18 to TRBJ1-2; 8 nucleotides match TRBD1. Germline V gene data show CDR1 as KGHSH and CDR2 as LQKENI. V shed 5 bases, J shed 5 bases, and the junction held 7 bases outside the gene matches. CDR3 length: 14 amino acids. This CDR3 reads CASSTQGGTYGYTF. The CDR3 region has the DNA TGTGCCAGCTCAACACAGGGGGGGACGTATGGCTACACCTTC.

The gene calls are TRBV3-1 (or the pseudogene TRBV3-2) and TRBJ2-1, with 9 bases lining up with TRBD2. The CDR3 has 16 amino acids. J was trimmed by 3 bases and V by 2 bases; bases with no gene match: 5. The germline gives CDR1 LGHDT, CDR2 YNNKEL (reference sequence). The CDR3 bases are TGTGCCAGCAGCCAAAGCTGGACTAGCGACTACAATGAGCAGTTCTTC. It translates to CASSQSWTSDYNEQFF.

The genes are TRBV5-5 and TRBJ1-2; TRBD1 might be the D (5 bases). Trimming took 4 bases from V and 0 from J, leaving 13 bases between them. Germline CDR1 reads SGHKS; CDR2 reads YYEKEE (reference sequence). The length of the CDR3 is 15 residues. The CDR3 spells CASSPTGGSNYGYTF. In nucleotides, the CDR3 is TGTGCCAGCAGCCCCACGGGGGGGTCTAACTATGGCTACACCTTC.